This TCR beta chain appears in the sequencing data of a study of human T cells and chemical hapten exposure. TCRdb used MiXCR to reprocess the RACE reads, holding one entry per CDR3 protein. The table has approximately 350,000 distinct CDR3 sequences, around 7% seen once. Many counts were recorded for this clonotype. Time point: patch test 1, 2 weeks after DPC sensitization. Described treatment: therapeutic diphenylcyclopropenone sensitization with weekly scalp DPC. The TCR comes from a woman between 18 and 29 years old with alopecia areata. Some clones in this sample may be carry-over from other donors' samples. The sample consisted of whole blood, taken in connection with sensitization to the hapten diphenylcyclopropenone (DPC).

CDR3 amino acids: CASSQGQGGNIQYF. The CDR3 DNA is TGCGCCAGCAGCCAGGGACAGGGGGGAAACATTCAGTACTTC. The chain has TRBV4-3 and TRBJ2-4; TRBD1 matches 11 bases. CDR3 length: 14 amino acids. Germline values: CDR1 LGHNA, CDR2 YSLEER. V was clipped by 3 bases and J by 6 bases; unmatched bases: 1.